This T cell receptor (beta chain) was captured in a study of T cell repertoires in cytomegalovirus infection. The overall study: Recently described HLA-C-restricted plus well-studied HLA-B-restricted CMV epitopes were used. CMV infection and matching HLA type were both indicated by public TCR beta signatures.

This clonotype has only one observation. The antigen is unknown. MiXCR, applied by TCRdb to the reads, yields one record per CDR3 protein. The sample lists hundreds of thousands of distinct CDR3 sequences, around 35% seen once, with about 20% in the top ten. The CDR3 contains 13 residues. Trimming cost V 4 bases and J 3 bases, with 11 bases left between them. The germline gives CDR1 SGHRS, CDR2 YFSETQ. General study points: CMV-specific HLA-C-restricted TCR beta clonotypes dominated the ex vivo response.

Material: cultured PBMCs, obtained from culture after CMV antigen stimulation. The chain is built from TRBV5-1 and TRBJ2-7; D is ambiguous. This TCR was recovered from a human donor in good health (CMV status not recorded). Some clones in this sample may be carry-over from other donors' samples. The CDR3 DNA reads as TGCGCCAGCAGCCAGCAGACGGACTACGAGCAGTACTTC. The encoded protein is CASSQQTDYEQYF.